Listed below are T cell receptor beta chains from one sample, sequenced in a study of siplizumab effects on memory and regulatory T cells. Libraries were prepared by immunoSEQ multiplex PCR; TCRdb keeps only in-frame clonotypes and omits some of them. This sample has roughly 120,000 clones; roughly 94% occur once, and the top ten carry roughly 1.5%. Material for sequencing was non-Treg CD4+ T cells sorted from blood. These receptors were taken from a human donor in good health. The CDR3 runs from the conserved cysteine through the conserved F or W. The D gene is left open where the match is weak. Clone size appears in some rows only: once, few, many, or a class for an expanded clone.

V,size,J,D,CDR3,DNA
TRBV5-1,-,TRBJ2-6,-,CASSLTRSGANVLTF,TGCGCCAGCAGCTTAACAAGATCTGGGGCCAACGTCCTGACTTTC
TRBV7-2,-,TRBJ1-1,-,CASSLVVLVAAFF,TGTGCCAGCAGCTTAGTTGTTTTAGTCGCGGCTTTCTTT
TRBV11-2,once,TRBJ1-2,-,CASSLDGRVRGGYGYTF,TGTGCCAGCAGCTTAGACGGGCGAGTAAGAGGGGGCTATGGCTACACCTTC
TRBV5-1,-,TRBJ2-3,-,CASSLGANSDTQYF,TGCGCCAGCAGCTTGGGGGCCAATAGCGATACGCAGTATTTT
TRBV6-5,-,TRBJ2-7,-,CASRTDRVAWSEQYF,TGTGCCAGCAGAACCGACAGAGTGGCCTGGAGCGAGCAGTACTTC
TRBV11-2,-,TRBJ2-1,-,CASSLGGHSTDEQFF,TGTGCCAGCAGCTTAGGAGGCCACTCGACCGATGAGCAGTTCTTC
TRBV7-6,-,TRBJ2-3,TRBD2,CASSSSGRGTDTQYF,TGTGCCAGCAGCTCTAGCGGGAGAGGCACAGATACGCAGTATTTT
TRBV5-4,-,TRBJ1-2,-,CASSLDGIYGYTF,TGTGCCAGCAGCTTGGATGGGATCTATGGCTACACCTTC
TRBV2,-,TRBJ2-5,TRBD1,CASRGQGETQYF,TGTGCCAGCAGGGGACAGGGGGAGACCCAGTACTTC
TRBV11-2,-,TRBJ2-1,-,CASSLGFATRYNEQFF,TGTGCCAGCAGCTTAGGTTTTGCTACTAGGTACAATGAGCAGTTCTTC
TRBV12-5,once,TRBJ1-6,-,CASGSGPLSSYNSPLHF,TGTGCTAGTGGTTCCGGGCCCCTCAGCTCCTATAATTCACCCCTCCACTTT
TRBV4-1,-,TRBJ1-4,-,CASSQERAATNEKLFF,TGCGCCAGCAGCCAAGAAAGGGCCGCAACTAATGAAAAACTGTTTTTT
TRBV6-5,-,TRBJ2-1,TRBD2,CASSPRTSSYNEQFF,TGTGCCAGCAGCCCCCGGACTAGCTCCTACAATGAGCAGTTCTTC
TRBV7-9,-,TRBJ1-3,-,CASSPRISSGNTIYF,TGTGCCAGCAGCCCTAGGATATCTTCTGGAAACACCATATATTTT
TRBV27,-,TRBJ1-6,-,CASKRDPDSPLHF,TGTGCCAGCAAAAGGGATCCGGATTCACCCCTCCACTTT
TRBV7-2,-,TRBJ1-1,-,CASSPGGQGRTEAFF,TGTGCCAGCAGCCCGGGAGGGCAGGGGAGGACTGAAGCTTTCTTT
TRBV10-1,-,TRBJ2-5,-,CASSDSKAGTSETQYF,TGCGCCAGCAGTGATAGTAAGGCAGGGACAAGTGAGACCCAGTACTTC
TRBV11-2,-,TRBJ2-7,-,CASSLGGPGYEQYF,TGTGCCAGCAGCTTAGGGGGCCCCGGCTACGAGCAGTACTTC
TRBV2,once,TRBJ2-4,-,CASRVGRALNIQYF,TGTGCCAGCAGGGTAGGCAGGGCTTTAAACATTCAGTACTTC
TRBV5-1,-,TRBJ1-5,TRBD1,CASSEQGNSNQPQHF,TGCGCCAGCAGCGAACAGGGGAATAGCAATCAGCCCCAGCATTTT
TRBV5-1,once,TRBJ2-5,-,CASSLAIGGETQYF,TGCGCCAGCAGCTTGGCCATAGGGGGAGAGACCCAGTACTTC
TRBV13,-,TRBJ2-5,-,CASSLLGRGVEETQYF,TGTGCCAGCAGCTTATTGGGCAGGGGAGTAGAAGAGACCCAGTACTTC
TRBV2,-,TRBJ1-1,TRBD1,CASGDRGRGGTEAFF,TGTGCCAGCGGCGACAGGGGGCGAGGAGGCACTGAAGCTTTCTTT
TRBV5-4,-,TRBJ2-1,-,CASSSSRGSYNEQFF,TGTGCCAGCAGCTCCTCCCGGGGCTCCTACAATGAGCAGTTCTTC
TRBV7-2,-,TRBJ1-4,TRBD1,CASSPSGTGPEKLFF,TGTGCCAGCAGCCCATCCGGGACAGGGCCCGAAAAACTGTTTTTT
TRBV12-5,-,TRBJ1-2,-,CASGLGEPGYGYTF,TGTGCTAGTGGTTTGGGCGAACCAGGCTATGGCTACACCTTC
TRBV7-9,-,TRBJ1-2,-,CASSFYNLRGGGDNYGYTF,TGTGCCAGCAGCTTCTATAACCTCAGGGGAGGCGGTGATAACTATGGCTACACCTTC
TRBV11-2,once,TRBJ2-7,-,CASSPRGAGSEQYF,TGTGCCAGCAGCCCACGGGGGGCCGGCAGCGAGCAGTACTTC
TRBV16,-,TRBJ1-1,-,CASSIRGNTEAFF,TGTGCCAGCAGCATCCGAGGGAACACTGAAGCTTTCTTT
TRBV5-4,-,TRBJ2-3,-,CASRVRGPSTDTQYF,TGTGCCAGCAGAGTCCGGGGGCCTAGCACAGATACGCAGTATTTT
TRBV7-7,-,TRBJ1-1,-,CASSMTENTEAFF,TGTGCTAGCAGCATGACAGAAAACACTGAAGCTTTCTTT
TRBV5-6,-,TRBJ2-7,-,CASTGLGDGEQYF,TGTGCCAGCACCGGACTTGGGGACGGCGAGCAGTACTTC
TRBV9,few,TRBJ1-2,TRBD1,CASSVVGQVDGGYTF,TGTGCCAGCAGCGTAGTGGGACAGGTTGATGGTGGCTACACCTTC
TRBV5-5,-,TRBJ1-5,TRBD1,CASSFPPPQGDDQPQHF,TGTGCCAGCAGCTTCCCCCCCCCGCAGGGGGACGATCAGCCCCAGCATTTT
TRBV7-3,-,TRBJ2-2,-,CASSSSGTANTGELFF,TGTGCCAGCAGCTCCTCCGGGACTGCGAACACCGGGGAGCTGTTTTTT
TRBV5-1,-,TRBJ2-7,TRBD1,CASSQGQLYEQYF,TGCGCCAGCAGCCAGGGACAGCTATACGAGCAGTACTTC
TRBV6-6,-,TRBJ2-1,-,CASSYVQGSSYNEQFF,TGTGCCAGCAGTTATGTTCAGGGTAGCTCCTACAATGAGCAGTTCTTC
TRBV5-5,-,TRBJ2-1,-,CASSLALSSYNEQFF,TGTGCCAGCAGCTTGGCCCTATCTTCCTACAATGAGCAGTTCTTC
TRBV5-6,-,TRBJ2-5,-,CASSADFQETQYF,TGTGCCAGCAGCGCGGACTTCCAAGAGACCCAGTACTTC
TRBV6-1,once,TRBJ1-2,-,CASSEAPSYGYTF,TGTGCCAGCAGTGAGGCCCCCAGCTATGGCTACACCTTC
TRBV14,-,TRBJ1-1,-,CASSQERGWLFDEAFF,TGTGCCAGCAGCCAAGAACGGGGGTGGTTGTTCGATGAAGCTTTCTTT
TRBV15,-,TRBJ1-5,-,CATSRDRHNQPQHF,TGTGCCACCAGCAGAGACAGACACAATCAGCCCCAGCATTTT
TRBV28,-,TRBJ2-7,-,CASSLGGSSYEQYF,TGTGCCAGCAGTTTAGGCGGAAGCTCCTACGAGCAGTACTTC
TRBV6-1,-,TRBJ2-1,-,CASPDGASSYNEQFF,TGTGCCAGCCCGGACGGGGCTAGCTCCTACAATGAGCAGTTCTTC
TRBV10-1,-,TRBJ2-2,-,CASSRVRFPMTGELFF,TGCGCCAGCAGCAGGGTTCGGTTTCCTATGACCGGGGAGCTGTTTTTT
TRBV6-5,-,TRBJ2-7,-,CASSFLTGPYEQYF,TGTGCCAGCAGTTTCCTGACCGGCCCCTACGAGCAGTACTTC
TRBV7-9,-,TRBJ2-3,-,CASRLSGIGPQYF,TGTGCCAGCCGACTGTCAGGGATTGGGCCGCAGTATTTT
TRBV6-5,-,TRBJ2-6,-,CASRLLRLGANVLTF,TGTGCCAGCAGGCTTCTACGCCTGGGGGCCAACGTCCTGACTTTC
TRBV29-1,-,TRBJ1-4,-,CSVFGDAPNEKLFF,TGCAGCGTTTTCGGGGACGCCCCTAATGAAAAACTGTTTTTT
TRBV4-1,-,TRBJ2-5,-,CASSQVVGIGVFRKETQYF,TGCGCCAGCAGCCAAGTAGTTGGGATCGGCGTTTTTAGGAAGGAGACCCAGTACTTC
TRBV2,-,TRBJ2-1,-,CASSEDRSSYNEQFF,TGTGCCAGCAGTGAAGACCGGAGCTCCTACAATGAGCAGTTCTTC
TRBV2,-,TRBJ2-3,-,CASSQTASSTDTQYF,TGTGCCAGCAGTCAAACAGCGAGTAGCACAGATACGCAGTATTTT
TRBV18,once,TRBJ2-1,TRBD1,CASSPFDRDNEQFF,TGTGCCAGCTCACCGTTCGACAGGGATAATGAGCAGTTCTTC
TRBV5-5,-,TRBJ1-2,-,CASSFVGGGEGYGYTF,TGTGCCAGCAGCTTTGTGGGAGGAGGGGAAGGGTATGGCTACACCTTC
TRBV9,-,TRBJ1-2,TRBD1,CASSVQGGNYGYTF,TGTGCCAGCAGCGTACAGGGGGGGAACTATGGCTACACCTTC
TRBV7-2,-,TRBJ1-3,TRBD1,CASSLQTGAGNTIYF,TGTGCCAGCAGCCTCCAGACAGGGGCTGGAAACACCATATATTTT
TRBV5-1,once,TRBJ2-3,-,CASSLGADSSTDTQYF,TGCGCCAGCAGCTTGGGGGCGGACTCTAGCACAGATACGCAGTATTTT
TRBV6-1,-,TRBJ2-7,-,CASSEASRGNYEQYF,TGTGCCAGCAGTGAAGCGTCCAGGGGAAACTACGAGCAGTACTTC
TRBV14,-,TRBJ2-3,TRBD2,CASSQKGGYPDTQYF,TGTGCCAGCAGCCAAAAGGGAGGGTACCCAGATACGCAGTATTTT
TRBV19,-,TRBJ1-2,TRBD1,CASSLDRDGGYTF,TGTGCCAGTAGCCTCGACAGGGACGGTGGCTACACCTTC